This is a list of T cell receptor beta chains from one sample in a study of blood T cell repertoires in COVID-19. TCRdb keeps only in-frame clones here, not all; method: immunoSEQ multiplex PCR. The data show about 46,000 clones, more than 80% seen once. Sequenced input: peripheral blood. These receptors originate from a man aged 60 to 69 with acute or convalescent COVID-19. Both conserved end residues are part of each CDR3. The order of the fields is clone size, CDR3 length, D gene, J gene, V gene, CDR3 DNA, CDR3 protein. The D gene is left open where the match is weak. Clone size is given for some rows only: seen once, a few or many times, or a class if the clone is expanded.

size: .
length: 15
D: .
J: TRBJ2-1
V: TRBV11-3
DNA: TGTGCCAGCAGCCGGGCGAGCGGGTCCTTCCATGAGCAGTTCTTC
CDR3: CASSRASGSFHEQFF

size: .
length: 16
D: TRBD2
J: TRBJ2-7
V: TRBV5-1
DNA: TGCGCCAGCAGCTTGGGACTAGCGACAGAAGGGGACGAGCAGTACTTC
CDR3: CASSLGLATEGDEQYF

size: once
length: 15
D: .
J: TRBJ1-5
V: TRBV18
DNA: TGTGCCAGCTCACGAGCAGGGTTGGGCAATCAGCCCCAGCATTTT
CDR3: CASSRAGLGNQPQHF

size: .
length: 14
D: .
J: TRBJ1-2
V: TRBV5-6
DNA: TGTGCCAGCAGCTTAGGACAAAGAGGCTATGGCTACACCTTC
CDR3: CASSLGQRGYGYTF

size: few
length: 14
D: TRBD1
J: TRBJ2-2
V: TRBV19
DNA: TGTGCCAGTAGTATCGGACAGGGGGCCGGTGGGCTGTTTTTT
CDR3: CASSIGQGAGGLFF

size: .
length: 15
D: .
J: TRBJ2-1
V: TRBV7-9
DNA: TGTGCCAGCAGCTCCCCTTCGGGTCGCAACAATGAGCAGTTCTTC
CDR3: CASSSPSGRNNEQFF

size: .
length: 10
D: .
J: TRBJ1-1
V: TRBV29-1
DNA: TGCAGCGTTGGTCCGGGAGAAGCTTTCTTT
CDR3: CSVGPGEAFF

size: .
length: 15
D: .
J: TRBJ1-1
V: TRBV19
DNA: TGTGCCTGTAGTATCACACACGACGGGGAGGTGGAAGCTTTCTTT
CDR3: CACSITHDGEVEAFF

size: .
length: 14
D: .
J: TRBJ2-7
V: TRBV10-3
DNA: TGTGCCATCAGTGAGTCGACGGGGATCCACGAGCAGTACTTC
CDR3: CAISESTGIHEQYF

size: .
length: 14
D: TRBD2
J: TRBJ2-5
V: TRBV2
DNA: TGTGCGAATAGGGCGCGGGAGGGCCAAGAGACCCAGTACTTC
CDR3: CANRAREGQETQYF

size: .
length: 16
D: TRBD1
J: TRBJ1-1
V: TRBV5-1
DNA: TGCGCCAGCAGCGACCCCCGGACAGGGAAGAACACTGAAGCTTTCTTT
CDR3: CASSDPRTGKNTEAFF

size: .
length: 14
D: .
J: TRBJ2-7
V: TRBV2
DNA: TGTGCCAGCAGTGAAGCAGGACAGAACTACGAGCAGTACTTC
CDR3: CASSEAGQNYEQYF

size: .
length: 14
D: .
J: TRBJ2-3
V: TRBV10-3
DNA: TGTGCCATCAGTGAGTCCCCTAGCACAGATACGCAGTATTTT
CDR3: CAISESPSTDTQYF

size: .
length: 14
D: .
J: TRBJ1-5
V: TRBV6-5
DNA: TGTGCCAGCAGTTACTCGAGGTCGTCCAGGGCCCAGCATTTT
CDR3: CASSYSRSSRAQHF

size: .
length: 17
D: TRBD1
J: TRBJ1-5
V: TRBV6-1
DNA: TGTGCCAGCAGTGACCTCGGGACAGACCCTAGCAATCAGCCCCAGCATTTT
CDR3: CASSDLGTDPSNQPQHF